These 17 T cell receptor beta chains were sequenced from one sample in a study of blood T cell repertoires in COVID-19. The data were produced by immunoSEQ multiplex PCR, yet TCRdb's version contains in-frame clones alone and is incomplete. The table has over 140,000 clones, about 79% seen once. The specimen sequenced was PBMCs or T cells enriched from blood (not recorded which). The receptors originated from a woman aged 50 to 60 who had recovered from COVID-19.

CDR3 sequence reads: CASSSGLAGGRTDTQYF. The CDR3 nucleotides are TGTGCCAGCAGCTCTGGACTAGCGGGGGGGCGGACAGATACGCAGTATTTT. The chain combines TRBV9 with TRBJ2-3; 15 bases match TRBD2. The V segment lost 4 bases and the J segment 3 bases; nucleotides outside the gene matches: 6. This CDR3 comprises 17 residues. CDR1 SGDLS and CDR2 YYNGEE come from the germline V gene.

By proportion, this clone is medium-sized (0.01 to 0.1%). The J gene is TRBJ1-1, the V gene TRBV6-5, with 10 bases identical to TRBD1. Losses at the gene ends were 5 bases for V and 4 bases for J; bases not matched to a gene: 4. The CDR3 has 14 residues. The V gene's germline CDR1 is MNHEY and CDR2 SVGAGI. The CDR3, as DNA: TGTGCCAGCAGTCTTTGGACAGGGGGCACTGAAGCTTTCTTT. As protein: CASSLWTGGTEAFF.

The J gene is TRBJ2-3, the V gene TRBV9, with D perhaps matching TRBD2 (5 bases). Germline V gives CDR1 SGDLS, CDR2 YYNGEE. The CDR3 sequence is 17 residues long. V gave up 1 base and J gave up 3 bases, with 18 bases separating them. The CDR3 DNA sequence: TGTGCCAGCAGCGTATATCCCCCTGGGAGTGGGACAGATACGCAGTATTTT. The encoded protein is CASSVYPPGSGTDTQYF. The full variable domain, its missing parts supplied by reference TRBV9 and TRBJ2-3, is DSGVTQTPKHLITATGQRVTLRCSPRSGDLSVYWYQQSLDQGLQFLIQYYNGEERAKGNILERFSAQQFPDLHSELNLSSLELGDSALYFCASSVYPPGSGTDTQYFGPGTRLTVL.

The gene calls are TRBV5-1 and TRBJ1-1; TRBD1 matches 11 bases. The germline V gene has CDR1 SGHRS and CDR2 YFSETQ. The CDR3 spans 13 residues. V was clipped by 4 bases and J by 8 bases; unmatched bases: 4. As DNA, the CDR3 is TGCGCCAGCAGCGCCGGACAGGGGGCGGAAGCTTTCTTT. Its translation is CASSAGQGAEAFF.

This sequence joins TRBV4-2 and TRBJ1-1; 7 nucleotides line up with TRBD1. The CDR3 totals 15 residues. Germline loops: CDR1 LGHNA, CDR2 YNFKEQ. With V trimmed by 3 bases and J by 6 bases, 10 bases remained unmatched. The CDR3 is CASSHPGQFVAEAFF. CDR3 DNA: TGTGCCAGCAGCCACCCGGGACAGTTTGTTGCTGAAGCTTTCTTT.

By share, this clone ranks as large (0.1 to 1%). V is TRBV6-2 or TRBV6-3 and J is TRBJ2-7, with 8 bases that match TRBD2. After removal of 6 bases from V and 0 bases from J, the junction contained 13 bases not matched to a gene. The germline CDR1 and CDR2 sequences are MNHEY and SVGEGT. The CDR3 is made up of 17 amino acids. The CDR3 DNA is TGTGCCAGCAGCCCTCAAATCGGGACTAGGGGCTCCTACGAGCAGTACTTC. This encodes CASSPQIGTRGSYEQYF.

The chain's CDR3 is CASSAPGGGGQETQYF. The CDR3 DNA sequence: TGTGCCAGCAGCGCCCCGGGGGGAGGGGGCCAAGAGACCCAGTACTTC. The V gene is TRBV11-2, the J gene TRBJ2-5, with D maybe TRBD2 (7 bases). CDR3 length: 16 amino acids. Germline CDR1 and CDR2: SGHAT and FQNNGV. Trimming pared 5 bases from V and 1 base from J, leaving 17 bases between. Together with reference TRBV11-2 and TRBJ2-5, the CDR3 gives the full variable domain: EAGVAQSPRYKIIEKRQSVAFWCNPISGHATLYWYQQILGQGPKLLIQFQNNGVVDDSQLPKDRFSAERLKGVDSTLKIQPAKLEDSAVYLCASSAPGGGGQETQYFGPGTRLLVL.

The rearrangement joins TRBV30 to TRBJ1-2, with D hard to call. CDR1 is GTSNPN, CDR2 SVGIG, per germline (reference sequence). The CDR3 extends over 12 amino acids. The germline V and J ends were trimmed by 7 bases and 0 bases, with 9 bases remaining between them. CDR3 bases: TGTGCCTCCACCAGATCTAACTATGGCTACACCTTC. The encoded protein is CASTRSNYGYTF. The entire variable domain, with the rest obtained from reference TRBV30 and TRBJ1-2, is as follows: SQTIHQWPATLVQPVGSPLSLECTVEGTSNPNLYWYRQAAGRGLQLLFYSVGIGQISSEVPQNLSASRPQDRQFILSSKKLLLSDSGFYLCASTRSNYGYTFGSGTRLTVV.

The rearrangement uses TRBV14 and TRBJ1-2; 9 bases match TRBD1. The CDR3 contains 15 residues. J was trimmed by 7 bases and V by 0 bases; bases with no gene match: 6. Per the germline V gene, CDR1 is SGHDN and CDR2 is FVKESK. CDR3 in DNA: TGTGCCAGCAGCCAAGACAGGACAGGGGTCCGTGGCTACACCTTC. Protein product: CASSQDRTGVRGYTF. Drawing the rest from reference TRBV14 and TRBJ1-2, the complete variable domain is EAGVTQFPSHSVIEKGQTVTLRCDPISGHDNLYWYRRVMGKEIKFLLHFVKESKQDESGMPNNRFLAERTGGTYSTLKVQPAELEDSGVYFCASSQDRTGVRGYTFGSGTRLTVV.

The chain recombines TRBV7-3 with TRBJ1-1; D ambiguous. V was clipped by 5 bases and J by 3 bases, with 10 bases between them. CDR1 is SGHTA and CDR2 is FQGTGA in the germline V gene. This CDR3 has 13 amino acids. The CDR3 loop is CASSAPGDTEAFF. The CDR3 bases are TGTGCCAGCAGCGCGCCCGGGGACACTGAAGCTTTCTTT.

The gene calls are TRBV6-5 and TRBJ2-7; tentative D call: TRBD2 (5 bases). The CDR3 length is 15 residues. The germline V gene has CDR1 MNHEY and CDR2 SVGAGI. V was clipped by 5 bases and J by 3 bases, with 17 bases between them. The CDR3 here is CASSPDGTRLYEQYF. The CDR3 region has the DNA TGTGCCAGCAGTCCAGACGGCACTAGGCTCTACGAGCAGTACTTC.

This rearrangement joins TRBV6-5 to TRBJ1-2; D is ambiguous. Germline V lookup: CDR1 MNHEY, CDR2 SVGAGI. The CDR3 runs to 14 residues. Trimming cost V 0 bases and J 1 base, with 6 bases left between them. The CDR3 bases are TGTGCCAGCAGTTACTCGAGGGTTAACTATGGCTACACCTTC. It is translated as CASSYSRVNYGYTF.

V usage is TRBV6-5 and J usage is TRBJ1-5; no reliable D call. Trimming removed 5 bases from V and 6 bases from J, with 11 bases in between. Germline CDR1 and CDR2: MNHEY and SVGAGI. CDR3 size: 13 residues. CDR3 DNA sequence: TGTGCCAGCAGTCGAGGGCGGGCTCAGCCCCAGCATTTT. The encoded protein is CASSRGRAQPQHF.

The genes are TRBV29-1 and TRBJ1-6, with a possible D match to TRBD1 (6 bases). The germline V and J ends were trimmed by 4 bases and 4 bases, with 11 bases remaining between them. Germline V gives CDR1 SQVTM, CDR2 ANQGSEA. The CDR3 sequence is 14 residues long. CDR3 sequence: CSVGGPGYNSPLHF. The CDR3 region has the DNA TGCAGCGTTGGGGGGCCAGGGTATAATTCACCCCTCCACTTT.

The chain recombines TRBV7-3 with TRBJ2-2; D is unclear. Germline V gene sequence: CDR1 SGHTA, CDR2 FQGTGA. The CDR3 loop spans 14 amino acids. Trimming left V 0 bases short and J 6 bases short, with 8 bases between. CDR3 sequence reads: CASSLTQVAGELFF. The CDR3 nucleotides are TGTGCCAGCAGCTTAACGCAGGTCGCCGGGGAGCTGTTTTTT.

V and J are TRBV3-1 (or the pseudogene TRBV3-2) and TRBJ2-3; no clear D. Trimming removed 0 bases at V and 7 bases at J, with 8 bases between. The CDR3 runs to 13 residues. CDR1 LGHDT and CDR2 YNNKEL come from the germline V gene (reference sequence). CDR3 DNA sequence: TGTGCCAGCAGCCAAGATCGGGTCAATACGCAGTATTTT. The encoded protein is CASSQDRVNTQYF.

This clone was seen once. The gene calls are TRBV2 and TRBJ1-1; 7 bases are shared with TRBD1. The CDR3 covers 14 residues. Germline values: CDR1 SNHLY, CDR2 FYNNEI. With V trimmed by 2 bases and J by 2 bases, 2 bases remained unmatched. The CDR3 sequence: CASSENRGNTEAFF. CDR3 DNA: TGTGCCAGCAGTGAAAACAGGGGAAACACTGAAGCTTTCTTT.